The T cell receptor beta chain described here comes from a study of T-cell reconstitution after alpha-beta-depleted transplantation in children. Using unique molecular identifiers, the investigators prepared the TCRbeta library. Using its own MiXCR run on the PCR reads, TCRdb lists one record per CDR3 protein. In the table there are about 500,000 distinct CDR3 sequences, roughly 33% of which are singletons. V lost 4 bases and J lost 5; bases outside the gene matches: 15. This CDR3 contains 16 residues. Germline values: CDR1 SQVTM, CDR2 ANQGSEA. This receptor was identified in a human donor who donated a stem cell graft to a child with aplastic anemia. Material: PBMCs from the stem cell graft donor, obtained from the stem cell graft. The chain couples TRBV29-1 to TRBJ1-1; TRBD1 matches at 8 bases. This CDR3 is CSVVPGGRRQGTEAFF. CDR3 DNA: TGCAGCGTTGTTCCGGGAGGGCGGAGACAGGGGACTGAAGCTTTCTTT.